This entry lists 24 T cell receptor beta chains sequenced from one sample in a study of graft-versus-host responses after intestinal transplantation. Generated by immunoSEQ multiplex PCR, the TCRdb table keeps only in-frame clones and is missing some. The data hold roughly 7,000 clones, with roughly 24% observed a single time. The sequencing here drew on alloreactive CD4+ T cells from a mixed lymphocyte reaction culture, taken before transplantation. Subset indicated: CFSE-low proliferating T cells sorted from approximately 6-day pre-transplant mixed lymphocyte reaction (GvH or HvG direction). The receptors were sampled from a human patient who was an organ donor for intestinal transplantation.

This clone is medium-sized (0.01 to 0.1%) by share. V gene TRBV20-1 combines with J gene TRBJ1-2; TRBD1 agrees at 8 bases. V was pared by 7 bases and J by 6 bases, with 4 bases of the junction left unmatched. Germline CDR1 is DFQATT and CDR2 is SNEGSKA (reference sequence). This CDR3 has 11 amino acids. The DNA of the CDR3 is TGCAGTGTCGCGGACAGGGATGGCTACACCTTC. Its translation: CSVADRDGYTF.

The chain links TRBV11-3 to TRBJ2-3, with 10 bases aligning to TRBD2. V dropped 5 bases and J dropped 6; count of bases not matched to a gene: 8. Germline V gene lookup returns CDR1 SGHNT and CDR2 YENEEA. This CDR3 has 15 residues. The CDR3 is CASSPGLAAEDTQYF. CDR3 sequence (DNA): TGTGCCAGCAGCCCCGGACTAGCGGCTGAGGATACGCAGTATTTT.

This clone came up a few times. One end of the junction is discordant with germline, which a read error may explain. The chain recombines TRBV11-3 with TRBJ1-4; TRBD1 is a possible D gene (5 bases). Germline CDR1 SGHNT, CDR2 YENEEA. The CDR3 has 16 amino acids. CDR3 nucleotides: TGTGCCAGCAGCTTAAGGGGCCTACAACATTTGGGAAAAACTGTTTTT. Translated: CASSLRGLQHLGKTVF.

Only a few counts were recorded for this clone. This chain connects TRBV6-5 to TRBJ2-7, with 7 bases lining up with TRBD2. From germline, CDR1 is MNHEY and CDR2 SVGAGI. Unmatched junction bases numbered 8, after V lost 6 bases and J lost 0 bases. The CDR3 is 15 amino acids. The CDR3 protein is CASRELALSSYEQYF. The CDR3 bases are TGTGCCAGCAGGGAACTAGCGTTAAGCTCCTACGAGCAGTACTTC.

This clone showed up just a few times. The rearrangement uses TRBV6-9 and TRBJ1-2; a weak D match, TRBD1 (5 bases). Germline CDR1 reads MNHGY; CDR2 reads SVAAGI. The CDR3 runs to 15 residues. V was cut by 6 bases and J by 2 bases, with 16 bases left in between. The CDR3 sequence: CASSPWGRANYGYTF. CDR3 nucleotide sequence: TGTGCCAGCAGCCCGTGGGGACGAGCGAACTATGGCTACACCTTC.

The chain has TRBV21-1 and TRBJ2-7. TRBV21-1 corresponds to a pseudogene. CDR3 length: 15 residues. The DNA for the CDR3 is TGTGCCAGCAGCGGCGGGACAAACAGCTCCTACGAGCAGTACTTC. Its translation: CASSGGTNSSYEQYF.

The chain recombines TRBV7-2 with TRBJ1-2; no clear D gene. V shed 5 bases and J shed 3 bases, with 10 bases lying between them. This CDR3 has 13 residues. Germline V gene lookup returns CDR1 SGHTA and CDR2 FQGNSA. The CDR3 loop reads CASSLGPYYGYTF. CDR3 nucleotides: TGTGCCAGCAGCCTTGGACCTTACTATGGCTACACCTTC.

The V call is TRBV15, the J call TRBJ2-7, with D perhaps given as TRBD1 or TRBD2 (5 bases each). The V end was cut by 1 base, the J end by 0 bases, with 13 bases between. The CDR3 extends over 16 amino acids. Germline V CDR1 and CDR2: LNHNV, YYDKDF (reference sequence). In DNA form, the CDR3 reads TGTGCCACCAGCAGAGCTGGGACGCTACCCTCCTACGAGCAGTACTTC. Translation gives CATSRAGTLPSYEQYF.

The chain couples TRBV15 to TRBJ2-1; 8 bases match TRBD2. The V gene end was trimmed by 9 bases and the J gene end by 7 bases; junction bases not matched to a gene: 8. The CDR3 contains 13 residues. Germline V CDR1 and CDR2: LNHNV, YYDKDF (reference sequence). CDR3 residues: CATSSGPWNEQFF. The CDR3 region has the DNA TGTGCCACGTCTAGCGGGCCATGGAATGAGCAGTTCTTC.

The rearrangement links TRBV7-2 to TRBJ1-2; weak D call: TRBD1 (5 bases). Germline-derived CDR1 and CDR2 are SGHTA and FQGNSA. V was cut by 0 bases and J by 4 bases, with 18 bases left in between. The CDR3 is 17 amino acids. The CDR3 here is CASSLAQDMGRFYGYTF. The DNA for the CDR3 is TGTGCCAGCAGCTTAGCGCAGGACATGGGGCGCTTCTATGGCTACACCTTC.

The chain couples TRBV28 to TRBJ1-6; 8 bases are shared with TRBD1. Trimming removed 2 bases from V and 8 bases from J; junction bases left unmatched: 11. The CDR3 is made up of 17 amino acids. Per germline, CDR1 MDHEN and CDR2 SYDVKM. CDR3 coding DNA: TGTGCCAGCAGTTTAATGCCGCGGACAGGGTTTGATTCACCCCTCCACTTT. This sequence encodes CASSLMPRTGFDSPLHF.

The chain joins TRBV9 to TRBJ2-6, with D unclear. Trimming left V 0 bases short and J 0 bases short, with 4 bases between. This CDR3 has 15 amino acids. The germline V gene has CDR1 SGDLS and CDR2 YYNGEE. CDR3 in amino acids: CASSVGISGANVLTF. DNA for the CDR3: TGTGCCAGCAGCGTAGGTATCTCTGGGGCCAACGTCCTGACTTTC.

This clone appeared once. The CDR3 DNA reads TGCGCCAGCAGCCGTGAGGGAGAGACCCAGTACTTC. It encodes CASSREGETQYF. The chain is built from TRBV5-1 and TRBJ2-5; weak D call: TRBD2 (5 bases). CDR1 and CDR2 from the germline V gene are SGHRS and YFSETQ. Trimming took 4 bases from V and 4 from J, leaving 8 bases between them. This CDR3 is built from 12 residues.

By share of the sample, this clone is medium-sized. The rearrangement links TRBV6-6 to TRBJ2-1, with 12 bases lining up with TRBD2. Losses at the gene ends were 7 bases for V and 9 bases for J; bases not matched to a gene: 7. The CDR3 extends over 14 amino acids. The germline V gene has CDR1 MNHNY and CDR2 SVGAGI (reference sequence). The CDR3 DNA reads TGTGCCAGCAAAAGGGGACTAGCGGGTTCTGAGCAGTTCTTC. It codes for CASKRGLAGSEQFF.

The chain has TRBV28 and TRBJ2-5, with D perhaps TRBD2 (6 bases). Trimming pared 3 bases from V and 1 base from J, leaving 6 bases between. The germline gives CDR1 MDHEN, CDR2 SYDVKM. The CDR3 spans 13 residues. CDR3 residues: CASSLGGQETQYF. CDR3 DNA: TGTGCCAGCAGTTTGGGGGGCCAAGAGACCCAGTACTTC.

Here the CDR3 DNA reads TGTGCCAGCAGCCCAACCGCCAGACTAGCAGAAGCCAAAAACATTCAGTACTTC. This sequence encodes CASSPTARLAEAKNIQYF. The chain employs TRBV7-2 and TRBJ2-4; 7 bases align to TRBD2. Unmatched junction bases numbered 13, after V lost 5 bases and J lost 0 bases. CDR1 is SGHTA, CDR2 FQGNSA, per germline. The CDR3 contains 18 residues.

This rearrangement joins TRBV6-5 to TRBJ2-3; D is perhaps TRBD2 (5 bases). Between the trimmed V and J ends, which lost 4 bases and 0 bases, there was a span of 11 bases. The germline V gene has CDR1 MNHEY and CDR2 SVGAGI. CDR3 length: 15 residues. The CDR3: CASSLGRTSTDTQYF. In DNA form, the CDR3 reads TGTGCCAGCAGTTTGGGTCGGACTAGCACAGATACGCAGTATTTT.

This clone came up a few times. The chain has TRBV28 and TRBJ2-3, with D perhaps TRBD1 (5 bases). The V gene's germline CDR1 is MDHEN and CDR2 SYDVKM. Trimming left V 6 bases short and J 5 bases short, with 9 bases between. The CDR3 extends over 12 amino acids. CDR3 sequence (DNA): TGTGCCAGCAGCCCTAGGGGAGATACGCAGTATTTT. It translates to CASSPRGDTQYF.

The chain employs TRBV7-4 and TRBJ2-1; 8 positions agree with TRBD1. Trimming at V came to 4 bases and at J to 7 bases, leaving 6 bases not matched to a gene. Germline V CDR1 and CDR2: SGHVT, SQSDAQ. This CDR3 has 14 residues. CDR3 region: CASSSSGQVNEQFF. The CDR3 DNA follows: TGTGCCAGCAGCTCCTCGGGACAGGTTAATGAGCAGTTCTTC.

The chain carries TRBV5-5 and TRBJ2-2; TRBD1 matches 7 bases. Germline assignment: CDR1 SGHKS and CDR2 YYEKEE (reference sequence). The V gene end was trimmed by 0 bases and the J gene end by 3 bases; junction bases not matched to a gene: 2. This CDR3 contains 15 residues. Here the CDR3 reads CASSLGTGYTGELFF. The CDR3 region has the DNA TGTGCCAGCAGCTTGGGGACAGGCTACACCGGGGAGCTGTTTTTT.

There are a few counts of this clone. This chain joins TRBV5-5 and TRBJ2-1; D perhaps matches TRBD2 (6 bases). Germline CDR1 is SGHKS and CDR2 is YYEKEE (reference sequence). With 4 bases removed from V and 4 bases from J, the gap between germline ends came to 15 bases. This CDR3 spans 15 amino acids. CDR3 DNA: TGTGCCAGCAGCCAAGGCCTAGCGAAATACAATGAGCAGTTCTTC. Protein: CASSQGLAKYNEQFF.

By share of the sample, this clone is medium-sized. J is TRBJ2-5 and V is TRBV18; D remains unclear. V gave up 1 base and J gave up 5 bases, with 11 bases separating them. In germline, CDR1 is KGHSH, CDR2 LQKENI. The CDR3 loop spans 14 amino acids. In DNA form, the CDR3 reads TGTGCCAGCTCACCACTCTTTCGTTGGGAGACCCAGTACTTC. Amino acid sequence: CASSPLFRWETQYF.

Concerning this clone itself: With a much larger clone just one base away, this may be a read error. J is TRBJ2-7 and V is TRBV28; D is tentatively TRBD1 or TRBD2 (6 bases each). Trimming removed 3 bases at V and 3 bases at J, with 12 bases between. CDR3 length: 14 residues. Germline values: CDR1 MDHEN, CDR2 SYDVKM. The CDR3, as DNA: TGTGCCAGCAGTTTCCGGGGGCTCTTCTACGAGCAGTACTTC. Amino acids: CASSFRGLFYEQYF. Drawing the rest from reference TRBV28 and TRBJ2-7, the complete variable domain is DVKVTQSSRYLVKRTGEKVFLECVQDMDHENMFWYRQDPGLGLRLIYFSYDVKMKEKGDIPEGYSVSREKKERFSLILESASTNQTSMYLCASSFRGLFYEQYFGPGTRLTVT.

V is TRBV5-4 and J is TRBJ1-2; D gene uncertain. The V end was cut by 0 bases, the J end by 8 bases, with 14 bases between. The CDR3 spans 14 residues. CDR1 is SGHNT and CDR2 is YYREEE in the germline V gene (reference sequence). CDR3 sequence reads: CASSLARTVGGYTF. The CDR3, as DNA: TGTGCCAGCAGCTTGGCGAGGACGGTCGGCGGCTACACCTTC. The variable domain in full, with the rest retrieved from reference TRBV5-4 and TRBJ1-2, is ETGVTQSPTHLIKTRGQQVTLRCSSQSGHNTVSWYQQALGQGPQFIFQYYREEENGRGNFPPRFSGLQFPNYSSELNVNALELDDSALYLCASSLARTVGGYTFGSGTRLTVV.